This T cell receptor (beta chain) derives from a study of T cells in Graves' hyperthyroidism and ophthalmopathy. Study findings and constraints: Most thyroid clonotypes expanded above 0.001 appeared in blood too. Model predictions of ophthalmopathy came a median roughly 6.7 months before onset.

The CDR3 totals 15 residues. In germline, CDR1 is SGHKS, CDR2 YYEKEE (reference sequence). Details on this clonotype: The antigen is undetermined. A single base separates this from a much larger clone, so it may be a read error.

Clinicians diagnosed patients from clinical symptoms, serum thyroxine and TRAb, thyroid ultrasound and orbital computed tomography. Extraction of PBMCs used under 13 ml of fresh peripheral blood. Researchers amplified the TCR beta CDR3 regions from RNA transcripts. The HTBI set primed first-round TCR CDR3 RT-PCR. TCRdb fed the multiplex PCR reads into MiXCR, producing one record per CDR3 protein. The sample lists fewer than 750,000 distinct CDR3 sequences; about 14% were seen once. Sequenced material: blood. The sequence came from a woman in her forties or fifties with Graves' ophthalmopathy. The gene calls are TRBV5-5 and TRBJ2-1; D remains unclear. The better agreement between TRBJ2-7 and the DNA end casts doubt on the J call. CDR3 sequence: CASSARPGRRNEQYF. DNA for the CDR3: TGTGCCAGCAGCGCAAGACCGGGCCGACGGAATGAGCAGTACTTC.